This T cell receptor (beta chain) was found in a study of blood T cell repertoires in COVID-19. Produced via immunoSEQ multiplex PCR; TCRdb's table is partial and in-frame only. The data show tens of thousands of clones, roughly 82% seen once. This CDR3 contains 14 residues. V was clipped by 4 bases and J by 3 bases; unmatched bases: 3. CDR1 is SGDLS, CDR2 YYNGEE, per germline. The rearrangement uses TRBV9 and TRBJ2-7; TRBD1 matches 11 bases. The receptor was derived from a woman of 80 years or more with active or convalescent COVID-19. The specimen sequenced was peripheral blood. The CDR3 reads CASSSGTGGYEQYF. CDR3 coding DNA: TGTGCCAGCAGCTCAGGGACAGGGGGCTACGAGCAGTACTTC.